These T cell receptor beta chains were read from a single sample in a study of blood T cell repertoires in COVID-19. The repertoire was sequenced with immunoSEQ multiplex PCR; TCRdb's copy has only in-frame clones and lacks some. The repertoire holds tens of thousands of clones, with about four fifths as singletons. The sample consisted of peripheral blood. These receptors originate from a man in his fifties or sixties with COVID-19, enrolled during active disease. CDR3s include the opening cysteine and the closing phenylalanine or tryptophan. The order of the fields is D gene, J gene, V gene, clone size, CDR3 protein, CDR3 DNA. The D gene is left open where the match is weak. Clone size is stated in some rows and not others, as once, few, many or a class when expanded.

D gene: TRBD2
J gene: TRBJ2-5
V gene: TRBV30
clone size: .
CDR3 protein: CACLAGGPETQYF
CDR3 DNA: TGTGCCTGTCTAGCGGGGGGGCCGGAGACCCAGTACTTC

D gene: TRBD1
J gene: TRBJ1-1
V gene: TRBV10-3
clone size: .
CDR3 protein: CAINAGTGGDIVEAFF
CDR3 DNA: TGTGCCATCAACGCCGGGACAGGGGGCGATATTGTTGAAGCTTTCTTT

D gene: .
J gene: TRBJ1-1
V gene: TRBV18
clone size: once
CDR3 protein: CASSASGANTEAFF
CDR3 DNA: TGTGCCAGCTCAGCAAGTGGGGCGAACACTGAAGCTTTCTTT

D gene: TRBD2
J gene: TRBJ2-1
V gene: TRBV19
clone size: .
CDR3 protein: CASSTPPGSGSWNEQFF
CDR3 DNA: TGTGCCAGTAGTACCCCCCCGGGTAGCGGGAGTTGGAATGAGCAGTTCTTC

D gene: .
J gene: TRBJ1-5
V gene: TRBV27
clone size: .
CDR3 protein: CASSPFVFSANQPQHF
CDR3 DNA: TGTGCCAGCAGTCCGTTTGTCTTCAGCGCAAATCAGCCCCAGCATTTT

D gene: .
J gene: TRBJ2-2
V gene: TRBV14
clone size: .
CDR3 protein: CASSQVGGGTGELFF
CDR3 DNA: TGTGCCAGCAGCCAAGTTGGCGGTGGCACCGGGGAGCTGTTTTTT

D gene: .
J gene: TRBJ2-3
V gene: TRBV5-1
clone size: once
CDR3 protein: CASSLGQDTDTQYF
CDR3 DNA: TGCGCCAGCAGCTTGGGACAGGACACAGATACGCAGTATTTT

D gene: .
J gene: TRBJ2-1
V gene: TRBV29-1
clone size: .
CDR3 protein: CSVAGNEQFF
CDR3 DNA: TGCAGCGTTGCCGGTAATGAGCAGTTCTTC

D gene: .
J gene: TRBJ2-7
V gene: TRBV7-9
clone size: .
CDR3 protein: CASSQQTGRGYEQYF
CDR3 DNA: TGTGCCAGCAGCCAACAAACAGGGCGAGGCTACGAGCAGTACTTC

D gene: TRBD2
J gene: TRBJ2-7
V gene: TRBV9
clone size: .
CDR3 protein: CASSAGGSYEQYF
CDR3 DNA: TGTGCCAGCAGTGCGGGGGGGAGCTACGAGCAGTACTTC

D gene: TRBD2
J gene: TRBJ2-1
V gene: TRBV7-7
clone size: .
CDR3 protein: CASSLVLAGNNEQFF
CDR3 DNA: TGTGCCAGCAGCTTAGTATTAGCGGGGAACAATGAGCAGTTCTTC

D gene: TRBD1
J gene: TRBJ1-4
V gene: TRBV18
clone size: .
CDR3 protein: CASSPRGQGFQEKLFF
CDR3 DNA: TGTGCCAGCTCACCACGAGGACAGGGGTTCCAGGAAAAACTGTTTTTT